The 3 T cell receptor beta chains presented below share a single source sample, sequenced in a study of blood T cell repertoires in COVID-19. Repertoires were generated with immunoSEQ multiplex PCR, while TCRdb's copy carries only in-frame clones and drops some. The sample lists about 37,000 clones; more than 85% were seen once. The sample was peripheral blood. Receptors originate from an elderly woman with acute or convalescent COVID-19.

V is TRBV4-3 and J is TRBJ2-2, with 9 positions matching TRBD1. CDR1 is LGHNA and CDR2 is YSLEER in the germline V gene. Germline trimming cut 4 bases from V and 6 bases from J; bases unmatched to any gene: 9. This CDR3 has 16 residues. The CDR3 reads CASSLLPGQGPGELFF. The CDR3 coding sequence is TGCGCCAGCAGCCTCCTGCCGGGACAGGGCCCCGGGGAGCTGTTTTTT.

The chain links TRBV19 to TRBJ1-1, with unresolved D. CDR3 size: 13 residues. In germline, CDR1 is LNHDA, CDR2 SQIVND (reference sequence). Trimming removed 4 bases from V and 0 bases from J, with 6 bases in between. CDR3 region: CASSNTMNTEAFF. In nucleotides, the CDR3 is TGTGCCAGTAGTAACACCATGAACACTGAAGCTTTCTTT. Full variable domain (rest looked up from reference TRBV19 and TRBJ1-1): DGGITQSPKYLFRKEGQNVTLSCEQNLNHDAMYWYRQDPGQGLRLIYYSQIVNDFQKGDIAEGYSVSREKKESFPLTVTSAQKNPTAFYLCASSNTMNTEAFFGQGTRLTVV.

The chain employs TRBV6-5 and TRBJ1-2; D may be TRBD1 (5 bases). CDR1 is MNHEY, CDR2 SVGAGI, per germline. This CDR3 is 15 amino acids long. V dropped 7 bases and J dropped 4 bases, with 19 bases sitting between them. The CDR3 protein is CASTFGAASSYGYTF. The CDR3 bases are TGTGCCAGCACATTTGGGGCAGCCTCATCCTATGGCTACACCTTC.